This T cell receptor beta chain was sequenced in a study of cytomegalovirus exposure and HLA in healthy donors. General study points: HLA restriction was apparent for most CMV-associated TCR beta chains in a later analysis.

With regard to this clone: Its antigen is undetermined.

Germline CDR1 SEHNR, CDR2 FQNEAQ (reference sequence). The CDR3 totals 15 residues. All the people who gave samples were healthy bone marrow donors. 13 Jbeta primers and 60 Vbeta primers were used for the PCR. Using immunoSEQ multiplex PCR, the repertoire was profiled, and TCRdb retains in-frame clones only, with some absent. The sample yields around 150,000 clones, around 67% seen once. This chain connects TRBV7-9 to TRBJ2-5; D may be TRBD1 (6 bases). The DNA end is more similar to TRBJ2-7, so the J call may be wrong. Sample: PBMCs. The receptor's source is a woman aged 18-30 years in good health and CMV-seropositive. The DNA of the CDR3 is TGTGCCAGCAGTACACAGGGACACCTCTCCTACGAGCAGTACTTC. This codes for CASSTQGHLSYEQYF.